What follows are 17 T cell receptor beta chains derived from one specimen sequenced in a study of blood T cell repertoires in COVID-19. TCRdb keeps only in-frame clones here, not all; method: immunoSEQ multiplex PCR. Of about 85,000 clones detected, about 83% appear once; the ten largest clones hold almost 5.5%. What was sequenced was peripheral blood. These receptors originate from a man in his 60s with acute or convalescent COVID-19.

This clone was counted between two and nine times. The genes are TRBV5-3 and TRBJ1-1, with TRBD1 as a possible D gene (5 bases). TRBV5-3 is an open reading frame whose function is uncertain. V was clipped by 4 bases and J by 0 bases, with 19 bases between them. The CDR3 sequence is 17 residues long. The CDR3 DNA sequence: TGTGCCAGAAGCCGGGCGTCGTGGCAGGGCCTGAACACTGAAGCTTTCTTT. Translation: CARSRASWQGLNTEAFF.

The table lists this clone with a few counts. The chain combines TRBV28 with TRBJ1-2; 7 nucleotides align to TRBD1. After removal of 5 bases from V and 8 bases from J, the junction contained 5 bases not matched to a gene. The CDR3 has 12 residues. Germline V lookup: CDR1 MDHEN, CDR2 SYDVKM. CDR3 nucleotide sequence: TGTGCCAGCAGTACCCCAGGGGGAGGCTACACCTTC. It is translated as CASSTPGGGYTF.

This chain uses TRBV10-2 with TRBJ2-3, with unresolved D. Germline loops: CDR1 WSHSY, CDR2 SAAADI. There are 14 residues in the CDR3. The V end was cut by 3 bases, the J end by 3 bases, with 10 bases between. The CDR3 sequence: CASSDSVPTDTQYF. CDR3 DNA: TGCGCCAGCAGTGATTCCGTCCCGACAGATACGCAGTATTTT.

V usage is TRBV20-1 and J usage is TRBJ1-2; D gene uncertain. Germline V gene data show CDR1 as DFQATT and CDR2 as SNEGSKA (reference sequence). The CDR3 totals 11 residues. V shed 6 bases and J shed 6 bases, with 11 bases lying between them. The CDR3: CSASGLDGYTF. The CDR3 region has the DNA TGCAGTGCATCAGGCTTAGATGGCTACACCTTC.

The J gene is TRBJ2-7, the V gene TRBV7-2; D not resolved. The CDR3 length is 13 residues. Trimming stripped 0 bases from V and 0 bases from J, with 3 bases between. CDR1 SGHTA and CDR2 FQGNSA come from the germline V gene. The CDR3, as DNA: TGTGCCAGCAGCTTAGCCCACTCCTACGAGCAGTACTTC. It translates to CASSLAHSYEQYF.

The chain has TRBV3-1 (or the pseudogene TRBV3-2) and TRBJ1-2; TRBD1 might be the D (6 bases). V shed 7 bases and J shed 6 bases, with 9 bases lying between them. The CDR3 is made up of 11 amino acids. CDR1 is LGHDT, CDR2 YNNKEL, per germline (reference sequence). The CDR3 reads CASIPGDGYTF. CDR3 sequence (DNA): TGTGCCAGCATCCCAGGGGATGGCTACACCTTC.

This clone turned up a few times. This chain links TRBV7-2 with TRBJ1-2; a possible D gene is TRBD1 (6 bases). Germline assignment: CDR1 SGHTA and CDR2 FQGNSA. Trimming took off 5 bases at V and 4 bases at J, with 20 bases between the two ends. CDR3 length: 16 residues. DNA of the CDR3: TGTGCCAGCAGCCACCCCGGGACACCGGAGAGCTATGGCTACACCTTC. It translates to CASSHPGTPESYGYTF.

The rearrangement links TRBV7-8 to TRBJ1-6; maybe TRBD1 (5 bases). There are 15 residues in the CDR3. Deletions cut 5 bases from V and 7 bases from J, with 15 bases between. CDR1 and CDR2 (germline): SGHVS, FQNEAQ. For the CDR3, the DNA is TGTGCCAGCAGCGCCAGGGTCGTCGGGAATTCACCCCTCCACTTT. This translates into CASSARVVGNSPLHF. Combining the CDR3 with reference TRBV7-8 and TRBJ1-6 gives the whole variable domain GAGVSQSPRYKVAKRGQDVALRCDPISGHVSLFWYQQALGQGPEFLTYFQNEAQLDKSGLPSDRFFAERPEGSVSTLKIQRTQQEDSAVYLCASSARVVGNSPLHFGNGTRLTVT.

This clone was recorded only once. The chain has TRBV6-2 or TRBV6-3 and TRBJ2-1, with D unclear. Per germline, CDR1 MNHEY and CDR2 SVGEGT. The CDR3 has 15 amino acids. V was clipped by 2 bases and J by 6 bases, with 14 bases between them. The CDR3 nucleotides are TGTGCCAGCAGTTACAGAGTAGCCATGGCCAATGAGCAGTTCTTC. Its protein is CASSYRVAMANEQFF.

V usage is TRBV11-3 and J usage is TRBJ2-5; 9 positions match TRBD1. This CDR3 comprises 15 residues. With V trimmed by 2 bases and J by 5 bases, 6 bases remained unmatched. The germline V gene encodes CDR1 SGHNT and CDR2 YENEEA. Written as DNA, the CDR3 is TGTGCCAGCAGCTTACGGGGACAGGGCGACGAGACCCAGTACTTC. It encodes CASSLRGQGDETQYF.

V gene TRBV10-1 combines with J gene TRBJ2-1, with D possibly being TRBD1 (6 bases). Trimming removed 7 bases at V and 6 bases at J, with 19 bases between. The CDR3 has 15 amino acids. Germline loops: CDR1 WNHNN, CDR2 SYGVQD (reference sequence). The CDR3: CASKGSGQWFNEQFF. The CDR3 region has the DNA TGCGCCAGCAAAGGTTCAGGACAGTGGTTCAATGAGCAGTTCTTC.

V and J are TRBV6-1 and TRBJ2-7; D unresolved. Germline CDR1 and CDR2: MNHNS and SASEGT. The CDR3 contains 12 residues. V lost 2 bases and J 2 bases, leaving 4 bases between the germline ends. The CDR3 protein is CASSETTYEQYF. The CDR3 coding sequence is TGTGCCAGCAGTGAAACAACCTACGAGCAGTACTTC.

This clone was seen a single time. V is TRBV7-9 and J is TRBJ2-5; 8 positions agree with TRBD2. Looked up from germline, CDR1 is SEHNR and CDR2 is FQNEAQ (reference sequence). The junction had 9 bases not matched to a gene; V was cut back by 5 bases and J by 4 bases. There are 15 residues in the CDR3. The CDR3 loop is CASSPDLSGAETQYF. For the CDR3, the DNA is TGTGCCAGCAGCCCCGACCTTAGCGGGGCAGAGACCCAGTACTTC.

Details on this clone: At the DNA level, this CDR3 is encoded by other sequences in the same sample as well. The chain uses TRBV28 and TRBJ2-3; D not resolved. V was pared by 3 bases and J by 3 bases, with 4 bases between. This CDR3 comprises 12 residues. Per the germline V gene, CDR1 is MDHEN and CDR2 is SYDVKM. The CDR3 coding sequence is TGTGCCAGCAGTTTTCTTACAGATACGCAGTATTTT. It is translated as CASSFLTDTQYF.

The CDR3 bases are TGTGCCAGCAGTCGGACAGCCGGCCGCTCCTACGAGCAGTACTTC. Translated: CASSRTAGRSYEQYF. V gene TRBV2 combines with J gene TRBJ2-7, with D perhaps TRBD1 (6 bases). Germline V CDR1 and CDR2: SNHLY, FYNNEI. Trimming cost V 5 bases and J 0 bases, with 14 bases left between them. The CDR3 is 15 residues long.

The chain links TRBV30 to TRBJ1-5; weak D call: TRBD1 (6 bases). Germline V gives CDR1 GTSNPN, CDR2 SVGIG (reference sequence). There are 16 residues in the CDR3. V lost 0 bases to trimming and J lost 1 base, with 13 bases between them. In DNA, the CDR3 is TGTGCCTGGAGTGTCTTAGGGGGGGCAAGCAATCAGCCCCAGCATTTT. Protein product: CAWSVLGGASNQPQHF.

The V gene is TRBV6-2 or TRBV6-3, the J gene TRBJ1-5; perhaps TRBD1 as D (5 bases). This CDR3 contains 13 residues. Per the germline V gene, CDR1 is MNHEY and CDR2 is SVGEGT. Between the trimmed V and J ends, which lost 2 bases and 4 bases, there was a span of 6 bases. The CDR3 reads CASSYGQNQPQHF. The CDR3, as DNA: TGTGCCAGCAGTTACGGACAAAATCAGCCCCAGCATTTT.